This T cell receptor (beta chain) was identified during a study of blood T cells in healthy people across ages. Details on this clonotype: The antigen remains undetermined.

Healthy Caucasian individuals from Russia aged 6 to 90 were enrolled as donors. The CDR3 is 15 amino acids. Trimming stripped 3 bases from V and 2 bases from J, with 11 bases between. CDR1 is KGHDR and CDR2 is SFDVKD in the germline V gene. Primed by a sample-barcoded 5' primer and a J-beta primer mix, a second PCR proceeded for 7 to 11 cycles. TCRdb called the 5' RACE reads again in MiXCR, with one record for every CDR3 protein. The sample records about 580,000 distinct CDR3 sequences, 45% to 55% being singletons. The study, taken as a whole, reports: Roughly linear declines in TCR beta diversity per million T cells occurred with age.

This clonotype originated in a man older than 75 in good health. This chain uses TRBV24-1 with TRBJ2-3; D unclear. What was sequenced was blood. The CDR3 spells CATSDAPAYTDTQYF. The CDR3 bases are TGTGCCACCAGTGATGCACCGGCTTACACAGATACGCAGTATTTT.